This entry lists 32 T cell receptor beta chains sequenced from one sample in a study of blood T cell repertoires in COVID-19 (dated by TCRdb to about 2020). The library was produced with the immunoSEQ multiplex PCR assay. TCRdb retrieved this table from immuneACCESS and kept in-frame rearrangements only. Not all clones are present; in checked studies, unresolved V genes account for under half, and no reason is known for the remainder. This sample is represented by around 100,000 clones; about nine tenths of them were singletons. Around 1.8% of the sample is in the top ten clones. The sample comprised peripheral blood. All receptors come from a human donor with active COVID-19. The donor label of this sample is uncertain.

This chain connects TRBV25-1 to TRBJ2-7; 7 bases agree with TRBD1. Germline V lookup: CDR1 MGHDK, CDR2 SYGVNS. The CDR3 runs to 15 residues. V lost 3 bases to trimming and J lost 1 base; unmatched junction nucleotides: 6. DNA for the CDR3: TGTGCCAGCAGTGACCAACGGGACAGTTCCTACGAGCAGTACTTC. This sequence encodes CASSDQRDSSYEQYF.

This clone occurred once. The rearrangement joins TRBV6-2 or TRBV6-3 to TRBJ1-1; D perhaps matches TRBD1 (5 bases). The CDR3 has 18 amino acids. V was clipped by 0 bases and J by 0 bases, with 17 bases between them. In germline, CDR1 is MNHEY, CDR2 SVGEGT. CDR3 loop: CASSYSRGGFLLNTEAFF. CDR3 in DNA: TGTGCCAGCAGTTACTCCCGGGGGGGATTTTTACTGAACACTGAAGCTTTCTTT.

CDR3 nucleotides: TGTGCCAGCAGCCCAGGTAGCGGGGGAATTCGAGATACGCAGTATTTT. This translates into CASSPGSGGIRDTQYF. This chain joins TRBV3-1 (or the pseudogene TRBV3-2) and TRBJ2-3; 9 bases match TRBD2. Germline V lookup: CDR1 LGHDT, CDR2 YNNKEL (reference sequence). The CDR3 is made up of 16 amino acids. V dropped 4 bases and J dropped 5; count of bases not matched to a gene: 10.

The chain has TRBV2 and TRBJ2-5; TRBD1 matches at 10 bases. The CDR3 is 14 residues long. V gave up 7 bases and J gave up 3 bases; unmatched junction bases: 5. Germline values: CDR1 SNHLY, CDR2 FYNNEI. CDR3 in amino acids: CASKWDRGKETQYF. The CDR3 DNA is TGTGCCAGCAAATGGGACAGGGGAAAAGAGACCCAGTACTTC.

The chain carries TRBV6-6 and TRBJ1-4; TRBD1 might be the D (6 bases). Trimming removed 6 bases at V and 0 bases at J, with 8 bases between. Germline CDR1 and CDR2: MNHNY and SVGAGI (reference sequence). The CDR3 spans 14 residues. The CDR3 sequence: CASRQGTTNEKLFF. The CDR3 bases are TGTGCCAGCAGACAGGGCACAACTAATGAAAAACTGTTTTTT.

The CDR3 sequence is CASRVEQGGDYGYTF. Written as DNA, the CDR3 is TGTGCCAGCAGGGTTGAGCAGGGTGGTGACTATGGCTACACCTTC. The rearrangement joins TRBV5-4 to TRBJ1-2, with D maybe TRBD1 (5 bases). This CDR3 is built from 15 residues. The V gene's germline CDR1 is SGHNT and CDR2 YYREEE (reference sequence). V lost 5 bases, J lost 3 bases, and 17 bases lay in between. The full variable domain, with the rest looked up from reference TRBV5-4 and TRBJ1-2, is ETGVTQSPTHLIKTRGQQVTLRCSSQSGHNTVSWYQQALGQGPQFIFQYYREEENGRGNFPPRFSGLQFPNYSSELNVNALELDDSALYLCASRVEQGGDYGYTFGSGTRLTVV.

The chain has TRBV28 and TRBJ2-7; tentatively, D is TRBD2 (5 bases). Germline V gene lookup returns CDR1 MDHEN and CDR2 SYDVKM. The CDR3 runs to 13 residues. With 4 bases removed from V and 5 bases from J, the gap between germline ends came to 12 bases. The CDR3 coding sequence is TGTGCCAGCAGTTGGCAAGGACTCCACGAGCAGTACTTC. Translating gives CASSWQGLHEQYF.

The rearrangement uses TRBV20-1 and TRBJ1-1, with D uncertain. The V and J ends lost 3 bases and 4 bases respectively, with 15 bases between them. This CDR3 is 14 amino acids long. The V gene's germline CDR1 is DFQATT and CDR2 SNEGSKA (reference sequence). The CDR3 nucleotides are TGCAGTGCTAGTCCACCCGGGAGAGGCACTGAAGCTTTCTTT. Its protein is CSASPPGRGTEAFF.

The chain links TRBV6-6 to TRBJ1-5; D not certain. This CDR3 comprises 15 residues. The V gene lost 2 bases and the J gene lost 2 bases, with 10 bases spanning the gap. The germline V gene has CDR1 MNHNY and CDR2 SVGAGI (reference sequence). The CDR3 loop is CASSYLGEGNQPQHF. CDR3 DNA: TGTGCCAGCAGTTACCTTGGGGAGGGCAATCAGCCCCAGCATTTT.

The chain employs TRBV7-9 and TRBJ2-1; D might be TRBD2 (6 bases). CDR1 SEHNR and CDR2 FQNEAQ come from the germline V gene (reference sequence). The CDR3 has 15 residues. V lost 5 bases and J 0 bases, leaving 11 bases between the germline ends. The CDR3 reads CASSLSGSSYNEQFF. CDR3 coding DNA: TGTGCCAGCAGCCTTAGCGGTAGCTCCTACAATGAGCAGTTCTTC. Based on the CDR3 plus reference TRBV7-9 and TRBJ2-1, the full variable domain is DTGVSQNPRHKITKRGQNVTFRCDPISEHNRLYWYRQTLGQGPEFLTYFQNEAQLEKSRLLSDRFSAERPKGSFSTLEIQRTEQGDSAMYLCASSLSGSSYNEQFFGPGTRLTVL.

In nucleotides, the CDR3 is TGTGCCAGCAGCTTAAGTTCCATTAGCGGGGGGACCTACGAGCAGTACTTC. This encodes CASSLSSISGGTYEQYF. This chain uses TRBV11-2 with TRBJ2-7, with 10 bases lining up with TRBD2. This CDR3 has 17 residues. The V and J ends lost 2 bases and 2 bases, in that order; junction bases with no gene match: 9. The V gene's germline CDR1 is SGHAT and CDR2 FQNNGV.

V and J are TRBV29-1 and TRBJ1-2, with TRBD1 identical over 9 bases. The CDR3 consists of 11 residues. CDR1 is SQVTM, CDR2 ANQGSEA, per germline. V lost 7 bases, J lost 8 bases, and 5 bases stayed unmatched. The CDR3 DNA reads as TGCAGCGGAACAGGGGGCCACGGCTACACCTTC. Translation gives CSGTGGHGYTF.

This chain connects TRBV28 to TRBJ1-5; TRBD1 is a possible D gene (6 bases). Germline V gene lookup returns CDR1 MDHEN and CDR2 SYDVKM. This CDR3 has 15 residues. The V gene lost 6 bases and the J gene lost 3 bases, with 15 bases spanning the gap. The CDR3 bases are TGTGCCAGCAGGAACACCGGGGGGCTCAATCAGCCCCAGCATTTT. This sequence encodes CASRNTGGLNQPQHF. The variable domain in full, completed from reference TRBV28 and TRBJ1-5, reads DVKVTQSSRYLVKRTGEKVFLECVQDMDHENMFWYRQDPGLGLRLIYFSYDVKMKEKGDIPEGYSVSREKKERFSLILESASTNQTSMYLCASRNTGGLNQPQHFGDGTRLSIL.

The chain joins TRBV7-2 to TRBJ2-3; 9 bases align to TRBD2. This CDR3 spans 15 amino acids. The germline V gene encodes CDR1 SGHTA and CDR2 FQGNSA. J lost 3 bases, V lost 0 bases, and 1 base had no gene match. The CDR3 DNA reads as TGTGCCAGCAGCTTAGCGACTAGCGGAACAGATACGCAGTATTTT. Translation gives CASSLATSGTDTQYF.

The rearrangement links TRBV5-6 to TRBJ1-3, with unresolved D. Germline values: CDR1 SGHDT, CDR2 YYEEEE. The CDR3 sequence is 14 residues long. V lost 4 bases and J 7 bases, leaving 15 bases between the germline ends. CDR3 protein: CASSVGREGNTIYF. CDR3 DNA: TGTGCCAGCAGCGTTGGACGGGAAGGGAACACCATATATTTT.

The CDR3 sequence: CASSLPAGGSTGELFF. The CDR3 nucleotides are TGTGCCAGCAGCTTGCCAGCGGGGGGTTCCACCGGGGAGCTGTTTTTT. The chain carries TRBV5-4 and TRBJ2-2, with TRBD2 matching 9 bases. V lost 1 base to trimming and J lost 4 bases; unmatched junction nucleotides: 5. In germline, CDR1 is SGHNT, CDR2 YYREEE (reference sequence). The CDR3 loop spans 16 amino acids. The full variable domain, its missing parts supplied by reference TRBV5-4 and TRBJ2-2, is ETGVTQSPTHLIKTRGQQVTLRCSSQSGHNTVSWYQQALGQGPQFIFQYYREEENGRGNFPPRFSGLQFPNYSSELNVNALELDDSALYLCASSLPAGGSTGELFFGEGSRLTVL.

The chain carries TRBV6-6 and TRBJ1-1; D is unresolved. Trimming took off 4 bases at V and 2 bases at J, with 5 bases between the two ends. This CDR3 contains 12 residues. CDR1 is MNHNY, CDR2 SVGAGI, per germline (reference sequence). The CDR3 spells CASSFQNTEAFF. For the CDR3, the DNA is TGTGCCAGCAGTTTTCAAAACACTGAAGCTTTCTTT.

V gene TRBV10-1 combines with J gene TRBJ2-5; D is unclear. Germline-derived CDR1 and CDR2 are WNHNN and SYGVQD (reference sequence). The CDR3 extends over 12 amino acids. V lost 8 bases and J 2 bases, leaving 9 bases between the germline ends. The CDR3 DNA sequence: TGCGCCAGCGGCCCATCACAAGAGACCCAGTACTTC. Translating it yields CASGPSQETQYF.

CDR3 in amino acids: CASSQIRASPLHF. The CDR3 bases are TGTGCCAGCAGTCAGATCAGGGCCTCACCCCTCCACTTT. V gene TRBV5-6 combines with J gene TRBJ1-6, with TRBD1 as a possible D gene (5 bases). The CDR3 covers 13 residues. The germline V and J ends were trimmed by 5 bases and 10 bases, with 13 bases remaining between them. Germline loops: CDR1 SGHDT, CDR2 YYEEEE.

CDR3 amino acids: CATSGGGETQYF. CDR3 sequence (DNA): TGTGCCACCAGTGGCGGGGGAGAGACCCAGTACTTC. The genes are TRBV24-1 and TRBJ2-5; 7 bases agree with TRBD2. The CDR3 is made up of 12 amino acids. Germline V gene data show CDR1 as KGHDR and CDR2 as SFDVKD. The V and J ends lost 5 bases and 4 bases, in that order; junction bases with no gene match: 0.

This sequence joins TRBV5-6 and TRBJ2-1; D might be TRBD1 (6 bases). The CDR3 is 15 residues long. Trimming removed 4 bases from V and 5 bases from J, with 16 bases in between. In germline, CDR1 is SGHDT, CDR2 YYEEEE. The CDR3 is CASSPWDIVDNEQFF. The CDR3 nucleotides read TGTGCCAGCAGCCCCTGGGACATTGTTGACAATGAGCAGTTCTTC. The full variable domain, with the rest looked up from reference TRBV5-6 and TRBJ2-1, is DAGVTQSPTHLIKTRGQQVTLRCSPKSGHDTVSWYQQALGQGPQFIFQYYEEEERQRGNFPDRFSGHQFPNYSSELNVNALLLGDSALYLCASSPWDIVDNEQFFGPGTRLTVL.

J is TRBJ2-7 and V is TRBV6-1; possibly TRBD2 for D (6 bases). The germline CDR1 and CDR2 sequences are MNHNS and SASEGT. The length of the CDR3 is 14 residues. V lost 1 base to trimming and J lost 2 bases, with 9 bases between them. CDR3: CASSEGAGPYEQYF. The CDR3 DNA reads as TGTGCCAGCAGTGAAGGGGCGGGGCCCTACGAGCAGTACTTC.

In this sample, this clone turned up once. The V and J genes are TRBV23-1 and TRBJ1-5, with D unclear. TRBV23-1 is classed as an ORF, of uncertain function. The CDR3 has 17 residues. Trimming shortened V by 5 bases and J by 2 bases, and 19 bases separated the two germline ends. The CDR3 protein is CASSIPPRGGCNQPQHF. The CDR3, as DNA: TGCGCCAGCAGTATACCGCCCCGGGGAGGCTGCAATCAGCCCCAGCATTTT.

The chain carries TRBV18 and TRBJ2-1; 12 nucleotides agree with TRBD2. V lost 5 bases to trimming and J lost 7 bases; unmatched junction nucleotides: 3. Germline CDR1 reads KGHSH; CDR2 reads LQKENI. The CDR3 runs to 14 residues. In nucleotides, the CDR3 is TGTGCCAGCTCAGGGACTAGCGGGTTGAATGAGCAGTTCTTC. Its protein is CASSGTSGLNEQFF.

The chain employs TRBV29-1 and TRBJ2-7; 7 nucleotides match TRBD1. Losses at the gene ends were 4 bases for V and 4 bases for J; bases not matched to a gene: 4. Germline assignment: CDR1 SQVTM and CDR2 ANQGSEA. CDR3 size: 12 residues. The CDR3 here is CSVAWDSYEQYF. The CDR3 coding sequence is TGCAGCGTTGCTTGGGACAGTTACGAGCAGTACTTC.

The gene calls are TRBV27 and TRBJ2-7; 8 bases match TRBD2. The length of the CDR3 is 15 residues. V was pared by 6 bases and J by 4 bases, with 11 bases of the junction left unmatched. Germline V gene lookup returns CDR1 MNHEY and CDR2 SMNVEV (reference sequence). The CDR3 here is CASSPSGTSRYEQYF. The CDR3, as DNA: TGTGCCAGCAGCCCCTCCGGGACTAGTAGATACGAGCAGTACTTC.

This sequence joins TRBV2 and TRBJ1-2, with TRBD1 as a possible D gene (5 bases). Between the trimmed V and J ends, which lost 2 bases and 5 bases, there was a span of 12 bases. CDR1 and CDR2 (germline): SNHLY, FYNNEI. This CDR3 spans 14 amino acids. The CDR3 sequence: CASSELQASYGYTF. The CDR3 DNA sequence: TGTGCCAGCAGTGAACTACAGGCTAGTTATGGCTACACCTTC.

The chain is built from TRBV20-1 and TRBJ1-1; 8 bases align to TRBD1. Germline V gives CDR1 DFQATT, CDR2 SNEGSKA (reference sequence). The ends lost 6 bases at V and 11 bases at J; junction bases unmatched: 8. This CDR3 contains 11 residues. The CDR3 loop reads CSAPRYRGAFF. Written as DNA, the CDR3 is TGCAGTGCCCCGCGCTACAGGGGGGCTTTCTTT.

V usage is TRBV6-5 and J usage is TRBJ2-2; D remains unclear. The CDR3 totals 15 residues. V was pared by 7 bases and J by 1 base, with 13 bases between. Per the germline V gene, CDR1 is MNHEY and CDR2 is SVGAGI. The CDR3 DNA follows: TGTGCCAGCATCAACCCGGGTAGGAACACCGGGGAGCTGTTTTTT. Translated: CASINPGRNTGELFF.

The V gene is TRBV21-1, the J gene TRBJ2-3; no DNA check was done on the table's D call, TRBD2. TRBV21-1 is deemed a pseudogene. This CDR3 spans 13 amino acids. The CDR3 is CASTGQPTDTQYF. Here the CDR3 DNA reads TGTGCCAGCACGGGTCAGCCGACAGATACGCAGTATTTT.

This clone appeared a single time. This rearrangement joins TRBV9 to TRBJ1-4, with a tentative D call TRBD1 (6 bases). Germline CDR1 SGDLS, CDR2 YYNGEE. CDR3 length equals 15 residues. V shed 4 bases and J shed 3 bases, with 13 bases lying between them. The CDR3 region is CASSLQGVSNEKLFF. The CDR3, as DNA: TGTGCCAGCAGCCTACAGGGAGTCTCTAATGAAAAACTGTTTTTT. Full variable domain (missing parts from reference TRBV9 and TRBJ1-4): DSGVTQTPKHLITATGQRVTLRCSPRSGDLSVYWYQQSLDQGLQFLIQYYNGEERAKGNILERFSAQQFPDLHSELNLSSLELGDSALYFCASSLQGVSNEKLFFGSGTQLSVL.

The chain has TRBV7-8 and TRBJ1-2; D not certain. Trimming pared 4 bases from V and 4 bases from J, leaving 16 bases between. Germline V gene lookup returns CDR1 SGHVS and CDR2 FQNEAQ. CDR3 size: 15 residues. CDR3 region: CASSSLVSPPYGYTF. The CDR3 nucleotides read TGTGCCAGCAGCTCCCTAGTCAGCCCCCCCTATGGCTACACCTTC.